What follows are 8 T cell receptor beta chains derived from one specimen sequenced in a study of post-analysis software for immune sequencing data. Unique molecular identifiers were present in the TCR beta cDNA libraries. One entry per CDR3 protein, called by TCRdb with MiXCR from the PCR reads. The sample includes roughly 600,000 distinct CDR3 sequences, roughly 40% of them seen just once. No antigen has been identified for these receptors. Study conclusions and caveats: In patients, about 5 TRBV segments were more frequent than in controls, with TRBV5-6, TRBV5-1 and TRBV20-1 among them.

The sequencing input was blood. These receptors originate from a girl aged 5 to 17 with multiple sclerosis.

This sequence joins TRBV10-3 and TRBJ2-3; possible D gene TRBD2, 6 bases. V was cut by 4 bases and J by 6 bases, with 14 bases left in between. CDR3 length: 14 residues. Germline-derived CDR1 and CDR2 are ENHRY and SYGVKD. The CDR3 protein is CAISGGTAWDTQYF. The CDR3 nucleotides read TGTGCCATCAGTGGCGGGACCGCGTGGGATACGCAGTATTTT.

This clonotype was found a few times. This sequence joins TRBV12-3 or TRBV12-4 and TRBJ2-7; D is ambiguous. V lost 2 bases and J 2 bases, leaving 10 bases between the germline ends. The CDR3 totals 14 residues. The CDR3 spells CASSLLGSTYEQYF. The DNA for the CDR3 is TGTGCCAGCAGTTTACTAGGATCCACCTACGAGCAGTACTTC.

This chain connects TRBV29-1 to TRBJ1-1, with unresolved D. The germline V and J ends were trimmed by 3 bases and 2 bases, with 10 bases remaining between them. The CDR3 contains 13 residues. Germline V gene sequence: CDR1 SQVTM, CDR2 ANQGSEA. This CDR3 reads CSVEVPANTEAFF. As DNA, the CDR3 is TGCAGCGTTGAGGTCCCGGCCAACACTGAAGCTTTCTTT.

The genes are TRBV29-1 and TRBJ2-5; TRBD1 aligns across 8 bases. The CDR3 runs 14 residues. Germline V gene sequence: CDR1 SQVTM, CDR2 ANQGSEA. J gave up 4 bases and V 2 bases, and 6 bases lay outside the gene matches. The DNA of the CDR3 is TGCAGCGTTGAAAGGACAGGGCGGGGAGAGACCCAGTACTTC. This sequence encodes CSVERTGRGETQYF.

This chain uses TRBV5-1 with TRBJ2-3; 13 nucleotides align to TRBD2. CDR1 is SGHRS, CDR2 YFSETQ, per germline. The CDR3 sequence is 16 residues long. The J segment lost 4 bases and the V segment lost 4 bases, leaving 6 bases of the junction unmatched. The CDR3 here is CASSPTSGRLSDTQYF. As DNA, the CDR3 is TGCGCCAGCAGCCCGACTAGCGGGAGGTTGTCAGATACGCAGTATTTT.

There are a few counts of this clonotype. This sequence joins TRBV7-2 and TRBJ2-7, with D possibly being TRBD2 (5 bases). In germline, CDR1 is SGHTA, CDR2 FQGNSA. The germline V and J ends were trimmed by 5 bases and 2 bases, with 16 bases remaining between them. CDR3 length equals 15 residues. The CDR3 DNA sequence: TGTGCCAGCAGCCCTAGCTACGGGCAGACCTACGAGCAGTACTTC. It encodes CASSPSYGQTYEQYF.

As for this clonotype: One junction end disagrees with the germline gene, perhaps due to a read error. The chain has TRBV10-3 and TRBJ1-4; perhaps TRBD1 as D (6 bases). CDR3 length: 15 amino acids. CDR1 ENHRY and CDR2 SYGVKD come from the germline V gene. The CDR3 DNA sequence: TGTGCCATCAGTGAGGCAGGGGCAACTAATGAGAAACTGTTTTTT. Residues: CAISEAGATNEKLFF.

V gene TRBV12-3 or TRBV12-4 combines with J gene TRBJ2-7; D gene ambiguous. Trimming left V 2 bases short and J 1 base short, with 6 bases between. This CDR3 has 13 residues. CDR3 loop: CASSLFLSYEQYF. The CDR3 nucleotides read TGTGCCAGCAGTTTATTCCTATCCTACGAGCAGTACTTC.